This note documents a single T cell receptor beta chain sequence. Its matching antigen is unknown. Assay used: immunoSEQ multiplex PCR; TCRdb lists only in-frame clones, some missing. The repertoire consists of roughly 330,000 clones, with 85% to 90% occurring once and the leading ten covering 5.5%. This sample was taken from a study of Ad26.COV2.S vaccination and SARS-CoV-2 variants. Study background: Into the muscle, Ad26.COV2.S was dosed once or twice, 56 days apart. General observations from the study: From the TCR breadth and depth analyses, total T cell responses may have been underestimated.

This CDR3 comprises 18 residues. Germline CDR1 SEHNR, CDR2 FQNEAQ (reference sequence). V gave up 4 bases and J gave up 4 bases; unmatched junction bases: 13. The treatment denotes: around 19 received Ad26.COV2.S at low or high dose, single or two shots; 5 received placebo; per-sample allocation not given. The samples were gathered on day 63 after the first injection of vaccine or placebo. Immunization relied on an Ad26 vector, which expressed Wuhan-strain SARS-CoV-2 spike. This sequence originates from a person between 18 and 65 years old who received the Ad26.COV2.S COVID-19 vaccine or a placebo. The material was peripheral blood, obtained in a trial of Ad26.COV2.S vaccine versus placebo. The V and J genes are TRBV7-9 and TRBJ2-2, with 9 bases that match TRBD2. The CDR3 DNA follows: TGTGCCAGCAGCTATGAGGGGGCTAGCGGGACCCTCACCGGGGAGCTGTTTTTT. Protein: CASSYEGASGTLTGELFF.